This T cell receptor (beta chain) was recovered during a study of blood T cell repertoires in COVID-19. Study at large: COVID-19 samples from acute and convalescent phases originated in the United States, Italy and Spain. Sources were T cells, B-cell-depleted T cells, or PBMCs; the material itself was cDNA or gDNA.

In the authors' methods: Estimates of nucleated cell counts were drawn from the amplification of reference gene primers. Method: immunoSEQ multiplex PCR; TCRdb's copy keeps in-frame clones and lacks some. V, J and clone size derive from that table, while D and trimming were established from the DNA sequence. The sample contains roughly 120,000 clones, nearly 90% of which appear only once. Germline V gene data show CDR1 as KGHSH and CDR2 as LQKENI. Trimming took off 2 bases at V and 0 bases at J, with 10 bases between the two ends. This CDR3 has 15 amino acids. Followed over time, Seattle patients had been enrolled while infection was active.

Specimen: peripheral blood. This sequence originates from a woman in her sixties or seventies with COVID-19, enrolled during active disease. The chain is built from TRBV18 and TRBJ1-1; the D is unclear. CDR3 nucleotides: TGTGCCAGCTCACCAGGTATAGTCCTGAACACTGAAGCTTTCTTT. Its protein is CASSPGIVLNTEAFF.